These T cell receptor beta chains were read from a single sample in a study of radiotherapy plus CTLA-4 blockade in lung cancer. Sequencing was performed with immunoSEQ multiplex PCR; in TCRdb, only in-frame clones are kept and a portion is missing. The sample yields more than 40,000 clones, about 81% seen once. The source material was peripheral blood, sampled from a patient treated with radiotherapy plus ipilimumab. These receptors were obtained from a human donor with non-small cell lung cancer who had stable disease on radiotherapy plus ipilimumab. Each CDR3 is given with its conserved first and last residue. A D gene is named only where the DNA matches it firmly. For some rows the clone size is stated as once, few or many, or as a class when expanded; others skip it.

size: -
J: TRBJ2-1
V: TRBV19
D: -
CDR3: CASSIVVNNEQFF
DNA: TGTGCCAGTAGTATAGTAGTGAACAATGAGCAGTTCTTC

size: -
J: TRBJ1-3
V: TRBV18
D: TRBD1
CDR3: CASSPLQGASSGNTIYF
DNA: TGTGCCAGCTCACCCCTGCAGGGGGCGTCTTCTGGAAACACCATATATTTT

size: -
J: TRBJ2-5
V: TRBV28
D: -
CDR3: CASRAGAKETQYF
DNA: TGTGCCAGCCGGGCAGGGGCAAAAGAGACCCAGTACTTC

size: -
J: TRBJ1-1
V: TRBV7-2
D: -
CDR3: CASSLMNTEAFF
DNA: TGTGCCAGCAGCCTTATGAACACTGAAGCTTTCTTT

size: -
J: TRBJ1-4
V: TRBV19
D: TRBD1
CDR3: CASSIGTGGAQDEKLFF
DNA: TGTGCCAGTAGTATCGGGACAGGGGGCGCACAGGATGAAAAACTGTTTTTT

size: -
J: TRBJ2-7
V: TRBV27
D: TRBD1
CDR3: CASSLTGQFYEQYF
DNA: TGTGCCAGCAGCTTAACGGGACAGTTCTACGAGCAGTACTTC

size: once
J: TRBJ2-7
V: TRBV19
D: -
CDR3: CASSAGFSYEQYF
DNA: TGTGCCAGTAGCGCAGGGTTCTCCTACGAGCAGTACTTC

size: -
J: TRBJ1-3
V: TRBV6-1
D: -
CDR3: CASTFLRTVYF
DNA: TGTGCCAGCACCTTTTTGAGGACAGTATATTTT

size: -
J: TRBJ1-1
V: TRBV5-6
D: -
CDR3: CASRSGTPNTEAFF
DNA: TGTGCCAGCAGATCCGGGACACCGAACACTGAAGCTTTCTTT

size: few
J: TRBJ2-1
V: TRBV11-2
D: TRBD1
CDR3: CASSLTGGNEQFF
DNA: TGTGCCAGCAGCTTGACAGGGGGCAATGAGCAGTTCTTC

size: once
J: TRBJ1-5
V: TRBV18
D: -
CDR3: CASSPAGSNQPQHF
DNA: TGTGCCAGCTCACCCGCAGGTAGCAATCAGCCCCAGCATTTT

size: -
J: TRBJ2-1
V: TRBV27
D: TRBD2
CDR3: CASSPGTSGYNEQFF
DNA: TGTGCCAGCAGCCCTGGGACTAGCGGGTACAATGAGCAGTTCTTC

size: medium-sized
J: TRBJ1-1
V: TRBV9
D: TRBD1
CDR3: CASSEMGQMNTEAFF
DNA: TGTGCCAGCAGCGAGATGGGACAGATGAACACTGAAGCTTTCTTT

size: -
J: TRBJ2-7
V: TRBV7-9
D: TRBD2
CDR3: CASSLAGTSGREYEQYF
DNA: TGTGCCAGCAGCTTAGCCGGGACTAGCGGGAGGGAATACGAGCAGTACTTC

size: -
J: TRBJ2-1
V: TRBV28
D: -
CDR3: CASSLQGEQFF
DNA: TGTGCCAGCAGTTTACAGGGGGAGCAGTTCTTC

size: -
J: TRBJ2-7
V: TRBV27
D: TRBD2
CDR3: CASSSPSAGGSYEQYF
DNA: TGTGCCAGCAGTTCACCATCAGCGGGAGGGTCCTACGAGCAGTACTTC

size: -
J: TRBJ2-1
V: TRBV27
D: TRBD1
CDR3: CASSPATGGNEQFF
DNA: TGTGCCAGCAGTCCCGCGACAGGGGGAAATGAGCAGTTCTTC